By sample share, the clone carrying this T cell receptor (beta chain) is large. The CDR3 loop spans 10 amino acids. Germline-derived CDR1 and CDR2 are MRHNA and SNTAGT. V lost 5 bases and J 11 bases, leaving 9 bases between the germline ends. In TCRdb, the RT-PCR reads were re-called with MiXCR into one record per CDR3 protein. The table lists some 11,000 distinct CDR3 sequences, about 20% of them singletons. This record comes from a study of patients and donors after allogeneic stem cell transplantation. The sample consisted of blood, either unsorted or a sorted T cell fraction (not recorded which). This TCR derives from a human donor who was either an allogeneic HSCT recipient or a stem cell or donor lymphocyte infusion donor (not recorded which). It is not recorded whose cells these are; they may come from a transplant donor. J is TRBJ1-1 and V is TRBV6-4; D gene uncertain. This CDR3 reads CASSPSGAFF. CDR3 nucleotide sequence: TGTGCCAGCAGTCCCAGCGGGGCTTTCTTT.